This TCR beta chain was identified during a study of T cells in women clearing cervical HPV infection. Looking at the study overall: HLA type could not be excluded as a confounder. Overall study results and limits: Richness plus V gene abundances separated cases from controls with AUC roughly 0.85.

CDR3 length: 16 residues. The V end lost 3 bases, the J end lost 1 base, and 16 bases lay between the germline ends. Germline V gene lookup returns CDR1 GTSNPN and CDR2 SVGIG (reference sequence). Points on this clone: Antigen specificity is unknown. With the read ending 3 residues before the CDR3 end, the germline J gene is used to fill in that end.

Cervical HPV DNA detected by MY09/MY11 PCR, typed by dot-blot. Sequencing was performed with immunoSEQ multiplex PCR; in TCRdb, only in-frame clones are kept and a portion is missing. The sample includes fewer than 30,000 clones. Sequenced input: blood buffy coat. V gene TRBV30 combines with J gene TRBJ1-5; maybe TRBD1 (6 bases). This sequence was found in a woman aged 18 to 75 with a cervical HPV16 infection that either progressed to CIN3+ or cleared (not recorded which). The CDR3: CAWSHGGAGSNQPQHF. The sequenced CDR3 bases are TGTGCCTGGAGCCACGGGGGGGCAGGGAGCAATCAGCCC.